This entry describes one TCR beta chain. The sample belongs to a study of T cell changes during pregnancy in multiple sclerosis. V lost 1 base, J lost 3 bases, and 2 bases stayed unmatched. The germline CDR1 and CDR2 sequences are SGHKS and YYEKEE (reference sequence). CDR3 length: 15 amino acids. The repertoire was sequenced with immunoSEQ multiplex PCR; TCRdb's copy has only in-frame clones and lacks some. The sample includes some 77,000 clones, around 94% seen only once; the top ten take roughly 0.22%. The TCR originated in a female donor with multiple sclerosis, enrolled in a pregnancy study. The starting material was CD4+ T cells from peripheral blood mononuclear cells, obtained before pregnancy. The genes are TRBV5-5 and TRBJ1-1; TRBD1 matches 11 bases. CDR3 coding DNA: TGTGCCAGCAGCTTGTGGGGACAGGGGGACACTGAAGCTTTCTTT. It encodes CASSLWGQGDTEAFF.